These 11 T cell receptor beta chains came from one sample sequenced in a study of blood T cell repertoires in COVID-19. Using immunoSEQ multiplex PCR, the repertoire was profiled, and TCRdb retains in-frame clones only, with some absent. The sample holds under 300,000 clones; roughly 86% are singletons and the top ten take 3.6%. The sequencing input was peripheral blood. All receptors derive from a man younger than 35 with active or convalescent COVID-19.

This chain links TRBV29-1 with TRBJ1-1; TRBD1 matches 9 bases. The V and J ends lost 0 bases and 6 bases, in that order; junction bases with no gene match: 5. CDR3 length: 14 residues. Germline CDR1 SQVTM, CDR2 ANQGSEA. CDR3: CSVEERTGVAEAFF. In DNA, the CDR3 is TGCAGCGTTGAAGAGAGGACAGGGGTCGCTGAAGCTTTCTTT.

This sequence joins TRBV19 and TRBJ2-1; 10 bases line up with TRBD1. Germline loops: CDR1 LNHDA, CDR2 SQIVND (reference sequence). After removal of 5 bases from V and 7 bases from J, the junction contained 8 bases not matched to a gene. The length of the CDR3 is 15 residues. The CDR3 nucleotides are TGTGCCAGTAGTCCTCGGGACAGGGGTTATAATGAGCAGTTCTTC. Translated, it gives CASSPRDRGYNEQFF.

The chain carries TRBV5-5 and TRBJ2-1, with 11 bases identical to TRBD2. Trimming took 7 bases from V and 9 from J; bases not matched to a gene: 9. Germline V gives CDR1 SGHKS, CDR2 YYEKEE (reference sequence). The CDR3 extends over 14 amino acids. In DNA form, the CDR3 reads TGTGCCAGCGGTGGGGGGACTAGCGGACTTGAGCAGTTCTTC. It codes for CASGGGTSGLEQFF.

Regarding this clone: The junction does not match germline at one end; this may be a read error. The chain has TRBV19 and TRBJ1-2; D may be TRBD1 (5 bases). This CDR3 has 18 amino acids. Germline V gene lookup returns CDR1 LNHDA and CDR2 SQIVND (reference sequence). As DNA, the CDR3 is TGTGCCAGTAGACCCTCTTGGGGGGAGAGTATGCGCTCCTATGCCTACACCTTC. It is translated as CASRPSWGESMRSYAYTF.

The V gene is TRBV29-1, the J gene TRBJ2-5; D gene ambiguous. Germline loops: CDR1 SQVTM, CDR2 ANQGSEA. This CDR3 contains 13 residues. V lost 4 bases and J 1 base, leaving 10 bases between the germline ends. For the CDR3, the DNA is TGCAGCGTTGTTGCGGCGTTCCAAGAGACCCAGTACTTC. Its translation: CSVVAAFQETQYF.

J is TRBJ2-7 and V is TRBV7-2; TRBD2 is a possible D gene (6 bases). This CDR3 is built from 15 residues. V was clipped by 0 bases and J by 0 bases, with 9 bases between them. CDR1 is SGHTA, CDR2 FQGNSA, per germline. The CDR3 is CASSLATGVSYEQYF. In DNA form, the CDR3 reads TGTGCCAGCAGCTTAGCAACGGGGGTCTCCTACGAGCAGTACTTC.

This clone occurred once. The rearrangement uses TRBV5-6 and TRBJ2-3; 7 bases align to TRBD2. Germline assignment: CDR1 SGHDT and CDR2 YYEEEE. The length of the CDR3 is 15 residues. V shed 3 bases, J shed 3 bases, and the junction held 7 bases outside the gene matches. This chain's CDR3 is CASSSLGEGTDTQYF. As DNA, the CDR3 is TGTGCCAGCAGCTCTCTAGGGGAGGGGACAGATACGCAGTATTTT.

The chain joins TRBV18 to TRBJ2-1; the D gene is possibly TRBD2 (5 bases). This CDR3 has 15 amino acids. Trimming left V 6 bases short and J 4 bases short, with 16 bases between. Per germline, CDR1 KGHSH and CDR2 LQKENI. CDR3 bases: TGTGCCAGCTCCAGCCGAGGGAGAACGTACAATGAGCAGTTCTTC. It is translated as CASSSRGRTYNEQFF.

The chain combines TRBV28 with TRBJ2-7; the match to TRBD1 covers 7 bases. V trimming: 10 bases; J trimming: 0 bases; junction bases outside the gene matches: 6. The CDR3 loop spans 13 amino acids. Germline V lookup: CDR1 MDHEN, CDR2 SYDVKM. The DNA for the CDR3 is TGTGCCACCCCTAGGGACAGCTCCTACGAGCAGTACTTC. Encoded protein: CATPRDSSYEQYF.

The chain couples TRBV6-1 to TRBJ2-7; no definite D call. Trimming stripped 2 bases from V and 0 bases from J, with 5 bases between. Per germline, CDR1 MNHNS and CDR2 SASEGT. CDR3 length: 13 residues. Here the CDR3 DNA reads TGTGCCAGCAGTGAATTCAGCTCCTACGAGCAGTACTTC. This encodes CASSEFSSYEQYF.

V usage is TRBV18 and J usage is TRBJ2-5, with TRBD1 matching over 9 bases. The germline V gene encodes CDR1 KGHSH and CDR2 LQKENI. V trimming: 5 bases; J trimming: 4 bases; junction bases outside the gene matches: 14. The CDR3 loop spans 17 amino acids. The DNA for the CDR3 is TGTGCCAGCTCAGCTACAGGGGGCGAGGCATTCAGAGAGACCCAGTACTTC. This gives the protein CASSATGGEAFRETQYF.